This TCR beta chain was sequenced in a study of control samples from healthy donors and cancer patients. Sequencing was performed with immunoSEQ multiplex PCR; in TCRdb, only in-frame clones are kept and a portion is missing. The sample lists about 110,000 clones; approximately 90% were seen once. Germline loops: CDR1 LGHDT, CDR2 YNNKEL (reference sequence). The CDR3 has 15 residues. Trimming shortened V by 0 bases and J by 9 bases, and 15 bases separated the two germline ends. The clonotype comes from a woman aged 50 to 60 in good health. J is TRBJ1-5 and V is TRBV3-1 (or the pseudogene TRBV3-2), with D unresolved. The material sequenced was blood. CDR3 DNA: TGTGCCAGCAGCCAAGATCACGGCGCCCGAGGGCCCCAGCATTTT. Its protein product is CASSQDHGARGPQHF.